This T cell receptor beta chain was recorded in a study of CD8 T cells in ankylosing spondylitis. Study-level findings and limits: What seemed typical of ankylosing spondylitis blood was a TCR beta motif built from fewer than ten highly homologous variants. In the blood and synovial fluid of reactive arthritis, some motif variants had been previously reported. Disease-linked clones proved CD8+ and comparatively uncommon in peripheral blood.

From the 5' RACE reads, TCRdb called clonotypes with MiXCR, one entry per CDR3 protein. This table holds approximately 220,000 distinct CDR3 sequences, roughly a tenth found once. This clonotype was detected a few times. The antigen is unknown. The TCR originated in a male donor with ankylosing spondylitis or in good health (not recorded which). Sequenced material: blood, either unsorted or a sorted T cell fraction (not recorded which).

In nucleotides, the CDR3 is TGTGCCAGCAGCTTAATAGACGACGAGCAGTACTTC. This gives the protein CASSLIDDEQYF. The V gene is TRBV11-3, the J gene TRBJ2-7; no firm D call. From germline, CDR1 is SGHNT and CDR2 YENEEA. The CDR3 has 12 residues. V lost 2 bases, J lost 5 bases, and 7 bases lay in between.